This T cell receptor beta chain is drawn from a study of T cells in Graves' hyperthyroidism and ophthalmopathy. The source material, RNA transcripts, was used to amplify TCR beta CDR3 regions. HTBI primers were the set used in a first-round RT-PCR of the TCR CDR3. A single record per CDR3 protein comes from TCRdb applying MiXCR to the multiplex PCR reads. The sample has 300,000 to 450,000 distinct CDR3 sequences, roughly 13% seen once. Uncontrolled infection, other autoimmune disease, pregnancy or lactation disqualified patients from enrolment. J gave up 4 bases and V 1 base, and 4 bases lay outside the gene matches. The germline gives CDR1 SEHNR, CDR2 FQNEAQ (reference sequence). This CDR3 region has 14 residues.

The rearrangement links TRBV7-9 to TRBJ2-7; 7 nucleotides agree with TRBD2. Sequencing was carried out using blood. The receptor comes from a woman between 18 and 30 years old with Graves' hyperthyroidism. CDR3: CASSLVGGKYEQYF. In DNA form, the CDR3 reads TGTGCCAGCAGCTTAGTCGGGGGGAAGTACGAGCAGTACTTC. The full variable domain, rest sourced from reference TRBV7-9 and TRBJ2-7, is DTGVSQNPRHKITKRGQNVTFRCDPISEHNRLYWYRQTLGQGPEFLTYFQNEAQLEKSRLLSDRFSAERPKGSFSTLEIQRTEQGDSAMYLCASSLVGGKYEQYFGPGTRLTVT.